This T cell receptor beta chain is drawn from a study of blood T cell repertoires in COVID-19. Clones were read by immunoSEQ multiplex PCR, and TCRdb kept only the in-frame ones, dropping some. The repertoire consists of about 210,000 clones, with approximately 90% occurring once and the leading ten covering approximately 10%. V lost 0 bases and J lost 4, with 9 bases in between. Germline lookup yields CDR1 SGHRS and CDR2 YFSETQ. The CDR3 is 14 amino acids. The chain joins TRBV5-1 to TRBJ2-3, with a possible D match to TRBD2 (5 bases). The receptor was isolated from a man between 18 and 35 years old with acute COVID-19. The sample taken for sequencing was PBMCs or T cells enriched from blood (not recorded which). CDR3 protein: CASSLELDSDTQYF. The CDR3 region has the DNA TGCGCCAGCAGCTTGGAGCTGGACTCAGATACGCAGTATTTT.